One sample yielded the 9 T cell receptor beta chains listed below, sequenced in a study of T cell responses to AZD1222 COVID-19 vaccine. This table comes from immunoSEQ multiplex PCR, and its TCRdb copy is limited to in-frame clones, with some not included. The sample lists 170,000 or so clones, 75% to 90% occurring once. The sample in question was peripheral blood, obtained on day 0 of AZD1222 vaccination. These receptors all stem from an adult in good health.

The CDR3 here is CASSQVQGRDGYTF. In nucleotides, the CDR3 is TGTGCCAGCAGCCAAGTACAGGGGCGGGATGGCTACACCTTC. This chain connects TRBV3-1 (or the pseudogene TRBV3-2) to TRBJ1-2, with 7 bases that match TRBD1. With 1 base clipped from V and 6 bases from J, the junction kept 5 bases outside the gene matches. The CDR3 is made up of 14 amino acids. Germline V CDR1 and CDR2: LGHDT, YNNKEL (reference sequence).

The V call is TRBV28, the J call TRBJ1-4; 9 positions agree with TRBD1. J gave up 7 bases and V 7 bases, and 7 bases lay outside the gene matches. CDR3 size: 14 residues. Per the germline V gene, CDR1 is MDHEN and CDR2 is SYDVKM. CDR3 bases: TGTGCCAGCATTCAAACAGGGGGCCCTGAAAAACTGTTTTTT. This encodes CASIQTGGPEKLFF.

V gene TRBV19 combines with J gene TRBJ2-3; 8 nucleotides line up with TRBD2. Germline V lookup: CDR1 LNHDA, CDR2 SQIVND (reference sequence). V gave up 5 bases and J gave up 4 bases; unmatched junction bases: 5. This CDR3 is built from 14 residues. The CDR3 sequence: CASSRGGMADTQYF. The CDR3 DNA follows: TGTGCCAGTAGTCGGGGGGGGATGGCAGATACGCAGTATTTT. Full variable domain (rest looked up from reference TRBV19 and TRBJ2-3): DGGITQSPKYLFRKEGQNVTLSCEQNLNHDAMYWYRQDPGQGLRLIYYSQIVNDFQKGDIAEGYSVSREKKESFPLTVTSAQKNPTAFYLCASSRGGMADTQYFGPGTRLTVL.

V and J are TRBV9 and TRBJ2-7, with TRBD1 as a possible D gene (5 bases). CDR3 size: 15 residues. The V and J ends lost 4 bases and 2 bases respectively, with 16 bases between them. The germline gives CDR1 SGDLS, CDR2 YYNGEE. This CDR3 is CASSPGMTKAYEQYF. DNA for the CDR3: TGTGCCAGCAGCCCAGGGATGACAAAGGCCTACGAGCAGTACTTC.

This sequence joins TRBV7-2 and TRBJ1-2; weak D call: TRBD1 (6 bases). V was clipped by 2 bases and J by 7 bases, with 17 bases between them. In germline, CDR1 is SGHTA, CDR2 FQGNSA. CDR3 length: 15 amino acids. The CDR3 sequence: CASSLFRGEGGGYTF. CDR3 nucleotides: TGTGCCAGCAGCTTATTCAGGGGAGAAGGGGGTGGCTACACCTTC.

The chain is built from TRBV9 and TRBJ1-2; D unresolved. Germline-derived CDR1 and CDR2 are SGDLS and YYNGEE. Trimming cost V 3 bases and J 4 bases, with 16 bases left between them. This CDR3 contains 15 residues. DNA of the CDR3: TGTGCCAGCAGCGCTCGGCAGGACGGCCTCTATGGCTACACCTTC. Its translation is CASSARQDGLYGYTF.

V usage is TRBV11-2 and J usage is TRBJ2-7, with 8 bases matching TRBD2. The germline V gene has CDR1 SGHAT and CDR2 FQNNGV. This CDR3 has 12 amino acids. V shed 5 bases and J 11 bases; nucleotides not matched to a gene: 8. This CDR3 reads CASSPTSGGKYF. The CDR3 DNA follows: TGTGCCAGCAGCCCTACTAGCGGAGGGAAGTACTTC.

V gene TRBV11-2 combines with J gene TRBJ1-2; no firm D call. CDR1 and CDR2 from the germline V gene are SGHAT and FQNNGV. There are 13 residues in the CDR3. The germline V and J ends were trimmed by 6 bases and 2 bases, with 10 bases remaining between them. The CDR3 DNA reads TGTGCCAGCAGTTACCGCGGGAACTATGGCTACACCTTC. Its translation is CASSYRGNYGYTF. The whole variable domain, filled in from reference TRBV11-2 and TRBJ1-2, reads EAGVAQSPRYKIIEKRQSVAFWCNPISGHATLYWYQQILGQGPKLLIQFQNNGVVDDSQLPKDRFSAERLKGVDSTLKIQPAKLEDSAVYLCASSYRGNYGYTFGSGTRLTVV.

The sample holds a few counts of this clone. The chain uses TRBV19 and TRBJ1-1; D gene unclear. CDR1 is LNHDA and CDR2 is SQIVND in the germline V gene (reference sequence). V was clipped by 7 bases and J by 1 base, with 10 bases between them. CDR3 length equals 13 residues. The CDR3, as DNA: TGTGCCAGTAATGTAGGGAGGAACACTGAAGCTTTCTTT. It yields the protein CASNVGRNTEAFF. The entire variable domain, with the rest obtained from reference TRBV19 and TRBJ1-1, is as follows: DGGITQSPKYLFRKEGQNVTLSCEQNLNHDAMYWYRQDPGQGLRLIYYSQIVNDFQKGDIAEGYSVSREKKESFPLTVTSAQKNPTAFYLCASNVGRNTEAFFGQGTRLTVV.